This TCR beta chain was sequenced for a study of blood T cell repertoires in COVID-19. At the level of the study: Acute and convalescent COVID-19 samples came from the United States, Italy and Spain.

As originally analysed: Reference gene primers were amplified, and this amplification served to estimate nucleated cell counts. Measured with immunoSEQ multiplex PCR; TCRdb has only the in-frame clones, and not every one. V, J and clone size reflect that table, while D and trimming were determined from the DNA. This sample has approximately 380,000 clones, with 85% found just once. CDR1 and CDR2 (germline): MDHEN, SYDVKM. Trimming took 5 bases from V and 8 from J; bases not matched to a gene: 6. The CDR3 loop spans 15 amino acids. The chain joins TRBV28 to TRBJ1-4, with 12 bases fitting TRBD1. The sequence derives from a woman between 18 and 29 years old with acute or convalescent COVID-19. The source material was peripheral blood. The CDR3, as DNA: TGTGCCAGCAGTCCCCGGGACAGGGGGCTAGAAAAACTGTTTTTT. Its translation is CASSPRDRGLEKLFF.